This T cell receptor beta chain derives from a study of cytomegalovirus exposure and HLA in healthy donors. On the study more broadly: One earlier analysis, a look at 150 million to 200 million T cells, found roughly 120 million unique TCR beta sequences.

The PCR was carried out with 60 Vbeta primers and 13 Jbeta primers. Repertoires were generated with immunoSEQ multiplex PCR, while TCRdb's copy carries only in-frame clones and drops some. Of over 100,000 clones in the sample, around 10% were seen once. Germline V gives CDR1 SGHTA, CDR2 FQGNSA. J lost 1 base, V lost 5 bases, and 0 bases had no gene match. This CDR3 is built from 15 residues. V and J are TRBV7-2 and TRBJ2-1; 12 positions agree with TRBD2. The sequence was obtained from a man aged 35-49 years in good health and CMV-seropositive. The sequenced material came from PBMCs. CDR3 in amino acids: CASSTSGRSYNEQFF. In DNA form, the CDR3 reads TGTGCCAGCAGCACTAGCGGGAGGTCCTACAATGAGCAGTTCTTC.